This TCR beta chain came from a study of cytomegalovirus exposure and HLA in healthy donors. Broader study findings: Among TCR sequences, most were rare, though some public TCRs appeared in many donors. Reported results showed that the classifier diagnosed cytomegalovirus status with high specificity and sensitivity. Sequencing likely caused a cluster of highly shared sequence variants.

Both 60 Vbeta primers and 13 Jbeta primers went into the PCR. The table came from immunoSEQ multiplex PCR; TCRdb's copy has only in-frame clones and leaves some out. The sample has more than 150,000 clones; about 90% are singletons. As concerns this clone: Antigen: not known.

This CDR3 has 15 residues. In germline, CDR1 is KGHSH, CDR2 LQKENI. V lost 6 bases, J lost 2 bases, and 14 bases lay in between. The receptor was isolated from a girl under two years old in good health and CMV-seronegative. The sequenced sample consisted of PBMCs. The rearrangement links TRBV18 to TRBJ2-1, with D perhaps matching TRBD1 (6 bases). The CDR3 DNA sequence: TGTGCCAGCTCCCAGGTCAGGGGCGCCTACAATGAGCAGTTCTTC. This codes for CASSQVRGAYNEQFF.